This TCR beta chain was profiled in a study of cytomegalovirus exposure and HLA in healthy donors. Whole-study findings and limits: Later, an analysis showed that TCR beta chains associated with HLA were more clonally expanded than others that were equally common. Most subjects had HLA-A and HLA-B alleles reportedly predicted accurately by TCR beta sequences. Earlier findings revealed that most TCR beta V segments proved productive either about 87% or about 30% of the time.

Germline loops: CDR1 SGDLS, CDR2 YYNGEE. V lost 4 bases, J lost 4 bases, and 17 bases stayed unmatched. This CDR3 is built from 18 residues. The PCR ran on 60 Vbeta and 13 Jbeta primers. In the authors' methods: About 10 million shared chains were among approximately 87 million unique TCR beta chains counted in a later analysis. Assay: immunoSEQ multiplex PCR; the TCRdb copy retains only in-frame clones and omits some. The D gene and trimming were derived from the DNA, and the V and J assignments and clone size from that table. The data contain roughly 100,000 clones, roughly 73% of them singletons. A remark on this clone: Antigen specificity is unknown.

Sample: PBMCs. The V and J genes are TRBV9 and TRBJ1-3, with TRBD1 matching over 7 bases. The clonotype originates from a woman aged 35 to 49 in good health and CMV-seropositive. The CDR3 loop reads CASSLQPDRDRTGNTIYF. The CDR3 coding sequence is TGTGCCAGCAGCCTCCAACCCGACAGGGATCGAACCGGAAACACCATATATTTT.